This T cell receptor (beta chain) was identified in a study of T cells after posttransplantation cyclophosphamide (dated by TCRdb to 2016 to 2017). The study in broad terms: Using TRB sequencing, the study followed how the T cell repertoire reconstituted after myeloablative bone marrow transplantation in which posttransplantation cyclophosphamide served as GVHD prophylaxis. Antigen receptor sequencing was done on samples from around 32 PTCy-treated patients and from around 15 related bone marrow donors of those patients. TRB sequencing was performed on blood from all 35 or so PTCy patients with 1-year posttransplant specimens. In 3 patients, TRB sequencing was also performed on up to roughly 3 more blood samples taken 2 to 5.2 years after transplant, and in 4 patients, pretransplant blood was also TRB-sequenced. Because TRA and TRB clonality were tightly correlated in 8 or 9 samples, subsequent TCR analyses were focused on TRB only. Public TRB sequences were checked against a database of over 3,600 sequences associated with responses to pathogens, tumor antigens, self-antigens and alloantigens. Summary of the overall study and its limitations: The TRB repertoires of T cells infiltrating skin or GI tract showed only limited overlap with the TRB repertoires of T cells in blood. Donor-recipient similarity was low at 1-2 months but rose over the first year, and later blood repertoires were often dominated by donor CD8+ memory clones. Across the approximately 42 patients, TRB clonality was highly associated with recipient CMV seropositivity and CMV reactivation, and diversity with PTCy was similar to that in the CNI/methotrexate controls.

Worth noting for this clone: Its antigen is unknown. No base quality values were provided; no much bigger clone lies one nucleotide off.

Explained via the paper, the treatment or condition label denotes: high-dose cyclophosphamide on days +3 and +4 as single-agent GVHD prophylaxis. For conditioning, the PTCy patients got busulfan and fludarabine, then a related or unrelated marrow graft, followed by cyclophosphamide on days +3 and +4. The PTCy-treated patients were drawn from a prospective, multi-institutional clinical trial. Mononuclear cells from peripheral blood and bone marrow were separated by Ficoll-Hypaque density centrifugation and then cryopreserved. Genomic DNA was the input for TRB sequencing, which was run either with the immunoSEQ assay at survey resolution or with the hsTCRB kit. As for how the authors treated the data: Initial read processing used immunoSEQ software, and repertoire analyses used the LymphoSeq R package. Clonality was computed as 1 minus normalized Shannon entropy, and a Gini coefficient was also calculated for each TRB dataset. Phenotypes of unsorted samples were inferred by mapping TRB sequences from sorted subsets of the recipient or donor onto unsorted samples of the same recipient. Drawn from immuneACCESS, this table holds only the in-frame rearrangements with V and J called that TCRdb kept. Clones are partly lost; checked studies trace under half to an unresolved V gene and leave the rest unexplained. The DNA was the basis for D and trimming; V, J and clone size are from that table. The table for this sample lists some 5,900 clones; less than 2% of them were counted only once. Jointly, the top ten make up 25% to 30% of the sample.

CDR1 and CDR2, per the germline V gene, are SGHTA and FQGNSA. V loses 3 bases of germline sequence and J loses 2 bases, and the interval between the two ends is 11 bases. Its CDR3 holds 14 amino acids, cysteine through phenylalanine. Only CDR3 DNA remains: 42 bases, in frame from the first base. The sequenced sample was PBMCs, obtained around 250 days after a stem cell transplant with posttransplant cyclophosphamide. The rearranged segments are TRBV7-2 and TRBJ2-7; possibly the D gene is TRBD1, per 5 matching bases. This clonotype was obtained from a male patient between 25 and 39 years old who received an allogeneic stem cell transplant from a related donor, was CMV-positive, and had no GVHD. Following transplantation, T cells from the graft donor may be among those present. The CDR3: CASSFSQGPYEQYF. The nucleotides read TGTGCCAGCAGCTTTAGCCAGGGCCCCTACGAGCAGTACTTC.